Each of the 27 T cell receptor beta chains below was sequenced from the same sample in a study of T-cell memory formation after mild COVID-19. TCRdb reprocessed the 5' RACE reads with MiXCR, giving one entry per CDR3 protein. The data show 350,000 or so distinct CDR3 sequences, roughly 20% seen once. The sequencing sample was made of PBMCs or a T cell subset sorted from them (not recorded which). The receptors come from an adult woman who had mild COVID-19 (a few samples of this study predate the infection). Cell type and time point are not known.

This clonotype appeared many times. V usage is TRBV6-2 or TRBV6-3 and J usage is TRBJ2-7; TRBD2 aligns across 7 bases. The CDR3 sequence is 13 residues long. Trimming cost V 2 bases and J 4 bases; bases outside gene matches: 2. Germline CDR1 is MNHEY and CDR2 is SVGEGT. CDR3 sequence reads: CASSYGGRYEQYF. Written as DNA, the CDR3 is TGTGCCAGCAGTTACGGCGGGAGATACGAGCAGTACTTC.

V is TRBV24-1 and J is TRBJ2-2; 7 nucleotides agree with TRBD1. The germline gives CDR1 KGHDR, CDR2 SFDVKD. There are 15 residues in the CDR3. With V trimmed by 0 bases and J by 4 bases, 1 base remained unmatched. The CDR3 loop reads CATSDLGTATGELFF. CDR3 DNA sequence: TGTGCCACCAGTGATTTGGGGACAGCCACCGGGGAGCTGTTTTTT.

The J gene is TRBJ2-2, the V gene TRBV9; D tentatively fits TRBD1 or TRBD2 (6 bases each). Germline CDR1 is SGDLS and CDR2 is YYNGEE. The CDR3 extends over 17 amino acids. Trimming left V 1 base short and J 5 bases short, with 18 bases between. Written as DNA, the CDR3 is TGTGCCAGCAGCGTAAATAAGGGGGGAGATGGGACCGGGGAGCTGTTTTTT. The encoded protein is CASSVNKGGDGTGELFF.

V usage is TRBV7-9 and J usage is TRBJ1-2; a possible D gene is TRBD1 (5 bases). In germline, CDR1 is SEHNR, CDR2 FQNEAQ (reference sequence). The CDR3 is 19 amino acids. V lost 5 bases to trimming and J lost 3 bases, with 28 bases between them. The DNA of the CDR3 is TGTGCCAGCAGCCCACGGTGGTCAGGGTCCACTAAAACCGACTATGGCTACACCTTC. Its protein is CASSPRWSGSTKTDYGYTF.

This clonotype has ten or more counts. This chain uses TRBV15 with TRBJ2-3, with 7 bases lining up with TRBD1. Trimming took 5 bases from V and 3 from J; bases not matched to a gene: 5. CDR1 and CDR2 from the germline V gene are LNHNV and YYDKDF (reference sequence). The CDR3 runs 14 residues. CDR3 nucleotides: TGTGCCACCAGCCGTACAGGGGAAACAGATACGCAGTATTTT. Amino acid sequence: CATSRTGETDTQYF.

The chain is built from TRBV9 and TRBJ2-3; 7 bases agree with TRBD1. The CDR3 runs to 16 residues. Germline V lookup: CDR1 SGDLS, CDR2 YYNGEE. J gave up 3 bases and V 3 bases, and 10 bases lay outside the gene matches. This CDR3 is CASSAQGTLQTDTQYF. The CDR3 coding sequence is TGTGCCAGCAGCGCACAGGGGACCCTTCAAACAGATACGCAGTATTTT.

CDR3 sequence reads: CASSLLWEQFF. CDR3 in DNA: TGTGCCAGCAGCTTACTTTGGGAGCAGTTCTTC. The V call is TRBV7-9, the J call TRBJ2-1; D gene unclear. Trimming took off 2 bases at V and 10 bases at J, with 6 bases between the two ends. CDR3 length equals 11 residues. Germline CDR1 SEHNR, CDR2 FQNEAQ (reference sequence).

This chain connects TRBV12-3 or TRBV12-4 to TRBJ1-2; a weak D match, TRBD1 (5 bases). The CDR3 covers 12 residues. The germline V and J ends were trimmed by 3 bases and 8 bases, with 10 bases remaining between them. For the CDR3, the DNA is TGTGCCAGCAGTTTCCCAGGGCGAGGCTACACCTTC. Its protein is CASSFPGRGYTF.

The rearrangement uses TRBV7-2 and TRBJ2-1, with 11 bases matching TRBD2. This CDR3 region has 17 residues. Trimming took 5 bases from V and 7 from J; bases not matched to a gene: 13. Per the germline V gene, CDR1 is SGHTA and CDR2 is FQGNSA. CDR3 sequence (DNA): TGTGCCAGCAGCCTCCTATTGCCTAGCGGGAGGATAAATGAGCAGTTCTTC. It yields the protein CASSLLLPSGRINEQFF.

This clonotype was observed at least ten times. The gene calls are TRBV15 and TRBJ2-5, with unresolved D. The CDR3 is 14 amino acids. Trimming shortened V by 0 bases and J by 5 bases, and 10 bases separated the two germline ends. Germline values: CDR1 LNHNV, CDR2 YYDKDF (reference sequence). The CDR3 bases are TGTGCCACCAGCAGAGATCGTCATAGGGAGACCCAGTACTTC. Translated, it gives CATSRDRHRETQYF.

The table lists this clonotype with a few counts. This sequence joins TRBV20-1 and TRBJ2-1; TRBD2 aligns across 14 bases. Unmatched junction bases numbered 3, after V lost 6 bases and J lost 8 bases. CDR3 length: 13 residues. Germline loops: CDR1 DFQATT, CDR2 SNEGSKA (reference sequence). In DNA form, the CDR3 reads TGCAGTGCCCCGGGACTAGCGGGGGATGAGCAGTTCTTC. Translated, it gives CSAPGLAGDEQFF.

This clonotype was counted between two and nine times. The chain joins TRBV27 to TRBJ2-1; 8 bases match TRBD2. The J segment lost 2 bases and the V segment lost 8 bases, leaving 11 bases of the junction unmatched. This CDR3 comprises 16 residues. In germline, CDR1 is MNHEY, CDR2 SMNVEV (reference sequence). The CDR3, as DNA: TGTGCCAGCCGAAGGGGCGGGGGGAACACCTACAATGAGCAGTTCTTC. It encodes CASRRGGGNTYNEQFF.

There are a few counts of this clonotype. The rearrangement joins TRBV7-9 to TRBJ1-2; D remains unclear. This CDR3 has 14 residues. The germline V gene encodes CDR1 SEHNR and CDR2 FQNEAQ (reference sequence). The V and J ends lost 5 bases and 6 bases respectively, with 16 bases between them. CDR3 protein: CASSPPTLSDGYTF. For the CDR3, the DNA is TGTGCCAGCAGCCCTCCGACCCTCTCTGATGGCTACACCTTC.

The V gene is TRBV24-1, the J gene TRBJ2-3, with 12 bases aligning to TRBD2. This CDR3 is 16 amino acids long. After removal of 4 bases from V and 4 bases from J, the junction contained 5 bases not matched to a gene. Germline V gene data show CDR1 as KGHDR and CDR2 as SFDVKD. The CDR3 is CATSDLTSGSSDTQYF. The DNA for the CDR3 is TGTGCCACCAGTGACCTGACTAGCGGGAGTTCAGATACGCAGTATTTT.

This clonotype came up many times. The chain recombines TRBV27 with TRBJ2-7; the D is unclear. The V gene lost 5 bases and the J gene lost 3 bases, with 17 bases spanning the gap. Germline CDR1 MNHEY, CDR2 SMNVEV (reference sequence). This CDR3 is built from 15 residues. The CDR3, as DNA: TGTGCCAGCAGTATCGAAGAGGCCGGATTCTACGAGCAGTACTTC. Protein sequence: CASSIEEAGFYEQYF.

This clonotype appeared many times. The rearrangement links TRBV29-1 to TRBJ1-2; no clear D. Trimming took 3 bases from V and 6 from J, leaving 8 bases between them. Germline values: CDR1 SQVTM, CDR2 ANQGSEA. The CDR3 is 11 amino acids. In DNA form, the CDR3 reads TGCAGCGTTGATCCCGCACATGGCTACACCTTC. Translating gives CSVDPAHGYTF.

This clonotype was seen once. CDR3 sequence: CATSEQSIRGETQYF. The CDR3, as DNA: TGTGCCACCAGCGAACAAAGCATCAGGGGAGAGACCCAGTACTTC. The rearrangement links TRBV15 to TRBJ2-5; tentatively, D is TRBD1 (6 bases). CDR3 size: 15 residues. Trimming left V 5 bases short and J 4 bases short, with 17 bases between. CDR1 is LNHNV and CDR2 is YYDKDF in the germline V gene (reference sequence).

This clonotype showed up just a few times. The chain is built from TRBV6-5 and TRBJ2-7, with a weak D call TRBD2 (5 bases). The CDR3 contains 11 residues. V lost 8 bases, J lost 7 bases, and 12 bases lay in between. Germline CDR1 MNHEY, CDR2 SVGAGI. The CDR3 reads CASPGGSEQYF. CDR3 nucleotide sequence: TGTGCCAGCCCCGGCGGGTCTGAGCAGTACTTC.

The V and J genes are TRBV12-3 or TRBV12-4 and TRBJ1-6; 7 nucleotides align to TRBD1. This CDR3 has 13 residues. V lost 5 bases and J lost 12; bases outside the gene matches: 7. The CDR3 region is CASSRDRGLPLHF. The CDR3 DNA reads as TGTGCCAGCAGTCGGGACAGAGGTTTACCCCTCCACTTT.

CDR3 in DNA: TGTGCCTGGAGATCCGGCCTCAGCGGGCGAAAACTGTTTTTT. This encodes CAWRSGLSGRKLFF. The chain couples TRBV30 to TRBJ1-4; D is uncertain. V dropped 3 bases and J dropped 10 bases, with 18 bases sitting between them. The length of the CDR3 is 14 residues. CDR1 is GTSNPN, CDR2 SVGIG, per germline (reference sequence).

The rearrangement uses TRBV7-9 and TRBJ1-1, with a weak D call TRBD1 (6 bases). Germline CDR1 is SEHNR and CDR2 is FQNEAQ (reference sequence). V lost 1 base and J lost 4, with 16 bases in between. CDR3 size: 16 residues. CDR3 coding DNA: TGTGCCAGCAGCTTAGAGCCAGTCAGGGGTGGCACTGAAGCTTTCTTT. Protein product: CASSLEPVRGGTEAFF.

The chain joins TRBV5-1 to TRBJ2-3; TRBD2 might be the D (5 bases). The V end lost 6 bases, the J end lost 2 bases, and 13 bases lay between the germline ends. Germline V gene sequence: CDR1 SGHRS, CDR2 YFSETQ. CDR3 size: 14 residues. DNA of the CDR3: TGCGCCAGCACAGACGGGGTTGACACAGATACGCAGTATTTT. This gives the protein CASTDGVDTDTQYF.

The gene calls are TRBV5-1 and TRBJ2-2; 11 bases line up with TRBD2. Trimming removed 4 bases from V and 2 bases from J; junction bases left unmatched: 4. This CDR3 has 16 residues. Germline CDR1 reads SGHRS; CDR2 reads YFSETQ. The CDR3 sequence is CASSKTSGVNTGELFF. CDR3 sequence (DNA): TGCGCCAGCAGCAAGACTAGCGGGGTTAACACCGGGGAGCTGTTTTTT.

In DNA form, the CDR3 reads TGTGCCAGCAGCCTCGACAGTTTTTACAATGAGCAGTTCTTC. Its translation is CASSLDSFYNEQFF. The chain is built from TRBV4-2 and TRBJ2-1, with a weak D call TRBD1 (5 bases). The CDR3 totals 14 residues. V was pared by 4 bases and J by 4 bases, with 11 bases between. Per the germline V gene, CDR1 is LGHNA and CDR2 is YNFKEQ.

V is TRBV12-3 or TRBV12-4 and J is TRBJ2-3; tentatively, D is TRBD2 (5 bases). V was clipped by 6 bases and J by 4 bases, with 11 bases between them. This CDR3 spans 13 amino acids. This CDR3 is CASSSGAADTQYF. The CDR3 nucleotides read TGTGCCAGCAGCAGCGGAGCGGCAGATACGCAGTATTTT.

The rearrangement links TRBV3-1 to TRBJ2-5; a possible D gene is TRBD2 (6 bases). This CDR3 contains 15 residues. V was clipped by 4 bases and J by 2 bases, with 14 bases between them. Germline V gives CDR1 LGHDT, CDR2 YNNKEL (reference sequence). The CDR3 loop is CASSPGRGLQETQYF. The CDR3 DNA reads TGTGCCAGCAGCCCCGGACGGGGGTTACAAGAGACCCAGTACTTC.

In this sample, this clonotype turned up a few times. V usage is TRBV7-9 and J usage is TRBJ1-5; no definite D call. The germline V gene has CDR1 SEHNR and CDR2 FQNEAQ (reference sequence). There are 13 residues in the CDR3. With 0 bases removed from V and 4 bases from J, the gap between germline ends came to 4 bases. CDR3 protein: CASSLAVNQPQHF. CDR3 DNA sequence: TGTGCCAGCAGCTTAGCGGTGAATCAGCCCCAGCATTTT. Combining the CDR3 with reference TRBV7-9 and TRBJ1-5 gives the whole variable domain DTGVSQNPRHKITKRGQNVTFRCDPISEHNRLYWYRQTLGQGPEFLTYFQNEAQLEKSRLLSDRFSAERPKGSFSTLEIQRTEQGDSAMYLCASSLAVNQPQHFGDGTRLSIL.